This T cell receptor (beta chain) was sequenced in a study of cytomegalovirus exposure and HLA in healthy donors. Study-level background: A data release that came early held approximately 92 million unique TCRs from HLA-typed donors. The study, taken as a whole, reports: A prior analysis recorded that most TCR beta V segments were productive about 87% or about 30% of the time. Reportedly, HLA-A and HLA-B alleles of most subjects were accurately predicted from TCR beta.

As to this clone: Antigen unknown.

A multiplex PCR was run with 60 Vbeta primers and 13 Jbeta primers. Here immunoSEQ multiplex PCR was the method, and the copy in TCRdb shows in-frame clones only, minus some. There are about 160,000 clones in the sample; about 85% occur only once, and approximately 2% lies in the top ten. This CDR3 has 14 amino acids. Trimming took off 5 bases at V and 6 bases at J, with 14 bases between the two ends. Germline V lookup: CDR1 SGHAT, CDR2 FQNNGV. The TCR sequence derives from a man aged 18 to 35 in good health and CMV-seronegative. The V gene is TRBV11-2, the J gene TRBJ2-4, with TRBD2 as a possible D gene (5 bases). Sequencing was performed on PBMCs. The chain's CDR3 is CASSAEGSVNIQYF. CDR3 bases: TGTGCCAGCAGCGCAGAGGGTTCAGTAAACATTCAGTACTTC.